Detailed here is one TCR beta chain. Its target is not known. Systemic immunosuppression or a history of autoimmune disease excluded patients. This entry is derived from a study of OX40 agonist ivuxolimab in advanced cancers. For the study at large: Previous treatment with anti-PD-1, anti-PD-L1 or anti-CTLA-4 therapy was allowed; 40% had received some.

Germline CDR1 reads LGHNA; CDR2 reads YNFKEQ. With 0 bases clipped from V and 7 bases from J, the junction kept 0 bases outside the gene matches. This CDR3 comprises 14 residues. Notes on the study in general: Partly responding patients at 0.1-3.0 mg/kg showed some of the smallest clonal expansion.

Some clones are missing from TCRdb's copy, which holds only in-frame ones; the method was immunoSEQ multiplex PCR. The profile shows around 95,000 clones, nearly 90% of them singletons. The sequencing used CD4+ or CD8+ T cells sorted from blood, collected in a trial of the OX40 agonist ivuxolimab. The TCR comes from an adult with an advanced solid tumor such as melanoma, head and neck, liver or kidney cancer. The rearrangement uses TRBV4-2 and TRBJ1-6; 7 positions match TRBD1. As DNA, the CDR3 is TGTGCCAGCAGCCAAGAGACAGGGAATTCACCCCTCCACTTT. It yields the protein CASSQETGNSPLHF.